The present T cell receptor beta chain was sequenced within a study of cytotoxic CD8 clonotypes in ibrutinib-treated CLL. Whole-study context: The response samples were taken once patients had been treated for a median of around twelve months, range 6 to 36.

Regarding the study as a whole: Researchers report that baseline clonality outpaced age-matched healthy donors and tracked circulating CD8+ T-cell counts. Ibrutinib response saw clonality rise, and progression saw it return toward baseline.

TCR beta libraries used about 2 micrograms of genomic DNA from cryopreserved PBMCs. A word on this clone: Its antigen is undetermined.

Germline V gene data show CDR1 as SQVTM and CDR2 as ANQGSEA. The length of the CDR3 is 11 residues. Assay: immunoSEQ multiplex PCR; the TCRdb copy retains only in-frame clones and omits some. Seen here are about 300,000 clones, 65% to 85% observed once, and the top ten hold about 5.3%. This sequence joins TRBV29-1 and TRBJ2-7; 8 bases line up with TRBD2. This sequence originates from a human donor with chronic lymphocytic leukemia. Sequencing used PBMCs, obtained at disease progression, from a patient treated with ibrutinib. The CDR3 region has the DNA TGCAGAGCGGGGGATTCCTACGAGCAGTACTTC. This encodes CRAGDSYEQYF.